The source of this T cell receptor (beta chain) is a study of cytomegalovirus exposure and HLA in healthy donors. The PCR employed 60 Vbeta primers together with 13 Jbeta primers. The table came from immunoSEQ multiplex PCR; TCRdb's copy has only in-frame clones and leaves some out. Among approximately 200,000 clones listed, about 69% were seen once. Nominally healthy donors were sampled, though unrecorded immune exposures were likely. The V end was cut by 6 bases, the J end by 1 base, with 13 bases between. The CDR3 has 13 residues. Germline CDR1 is SQVTM and CDR2 is ANQGSEA. Sequencing was carried out using PBMCs. The sequence was obtained from a man aged 25 to 40 in good health and CMV-seropositive. The chain carries TRBV29-1 and TRBJ2-7; D remains unclear. The CDR3 loop is CSVASMRSYEQYF. The DNA of the CDR3 is TGCAGCGTGGCGTCTATGAGGTCCTACGAGCAGTACTTC.